This T cell receptor beta chain appears in the sequencing data of a study of tumor-infiltrating lymphocytes in primary liver carcinoma. At the level of the study: Roughly 3.5 to 7.5 million productive TCRbeta reads were obtained per sample, with similar numbers across tissue types. Overall study findings and caveats: Overlap in tumor-adjacent and tumor-blood pairs fell below that of tumor region pairs. Compared with blood, tumor repertoires held significantly more in their top 250 clones.

Blood RNA originated from unsorted whole blood, with germline DNA additionally extracted. Constant-region priming of about 520 ng total RNA yielded TCR beta cDNA. Nested multiplex PCR, run for three rounds with slightly modified ARM-PCR, yielded TCR beta libraries. TRBV1-TRBV30 forward and Cbeta reverse primers drove the first two approximately 10-cycle rounds. TCRdb called the multiplex PCR reads again in MiXCR, with one record for every CDR3 protein. The sample has approximately 300,000 distinct CDR3 sequences; 55% to 65% are singletons. The germline CDR1 and CDR2 sequences are SEHNR and FQNEAQ (reference sequence). The CDR3 extends over 14 amino acids. With 2 bases removed from V and 4 bases from J, the gap between germline ends came to 9 bases. This clonotype occurred a few times. Its antigen is unidentified.

The TCR originated in a man aged 35-49 years with primary liver carcinoma and hepatitis B virus infection. Sequencing input: peripheral blood. V is TRBV7-9 and J is TRBJ1-3, with D unresolved. The DNA of the CDR3 is TGTGCCAGCAGCTTACGAGAATCGGGAAACACCATATATTTT. Its translation: CASSLRESGNTIYF. The whole variable domain, remainder taken from reference TRBV7-9 and TRBJ1-3, is DTGVSQNPRHKITKRGQNVTFRCDPISEHNRLYWYRQTLGQGPEFLTYFQNEAQLEKSRLLSDRFSAERPKGSFSTLEIQRTEQGDSAMYLCASSLRESGNTIYFGEGSWLTVV.